The 7 T cell receptor beta chains below all came from one sample that was sequenced in a study of blood T cell repertoires in COVID-19 (TCRdb year 2020). Library generation was performed with the immunoSEQ multiplex PCR assay. What TCRdb holds here is the immuneACCESS table cut down to in-frame rearrangements. Part of the clones is not present; checked against another copy, under half of the missing clones reflect an unresolved V gene, and the others are unexplained. The sample table contains fewer than 85,000 clones; only one count was recorded for approximately 90% of them. Roughly 5.7% of the sample belongs to the ten largest clones. Sequenced sample: peripheral blood. Receptors originate from a man between 60 and 70 years old with acute or convalescent COVID-19.

The J gene is TRBJ2-1, the V gene TRBV11-2, with TRBD2 identical over 10 bases. The CDR3 extends over 15 amino acids. The junction had 7 bases not matched to a gene; V was cut back by 4 bases and J by 7 bases. Germline loops: CDR1 SGHAT, CDR2 FQNNGV. CDR3 DNA: TGTGCCAGCAGCTCCCAGCGGGGGGGCCTGAATGAGCAGTTCTTC. Translation: CASSSQRGGLNEQFF.

V usage is TRBV7-9 and J usage is TRBJ1-1, with a tentative D call TRBD1 (5 bases). This CDR3 has 13 residues. The V and J ends lost 3 bases and 10 bases respectively, with 15 bases between them. Germline-derived CDR1 and CDR2 are SEHNR and FQNEAQ (reference sequence). Written as DNA, the CDR3 is TGTGCCAGCAGCTTGGGACTCTCTGCCGGAGCTTTCTTT. Its protein is CASSLGLSAGAFF.

This rearrangement joins TRBV27 to TRBJ2-6, with a weak D call TRBD2 (6 bases). This CDR3 has 20 amino acids. The germline V gene encodes CDR1 MNHEY and CDR2 SMNVEV (reference sequence). The V and J ends lost 5 bases and 1 base respectively, with 24 bases between them. CDR3: CASSPRAAGGILSGANVLTF. CDR3 sequence (DNA): TGTGCCAGCAGTCCGCGGGCGGCAGGCGGGATACTTTCTGGGGCCAACGTCCTGACTTTC. Together with reference TRBV27 and TRBJ2-6, the CDR3 gives the full variable domain: EAQVTQNPRYLITVTGKKLTVTCSQNMNHEYMSWYRQDPGLGLRQIYYSMNVEVTDKGDVPEGYKVSRKEKRNFPLILESPSPNQTSLYFCASSPRAAGGILSGANVLTFGAGSRLTVL.

The chain carries TRBV7-2 and TRBJ1-1; weak D call: TRBD1 (5 bases). This CDR3 is 15 amino acids long. V gave up 1 base and J gave up 0 bases, with 9 bases separating them. Germline assignment: CDR1 SGHTA and CDR2 FQGNSA. The CDR3 DNA reads as TGTGCCAGCAGCTTAGGCAGGGTAGTGAACACTGAAGCTTTCTTT. Amino acids: CASSLGRVVNTEAFF.

The chain recombines TRBV11-2 with TRBJ1-1, with D unresolved. Looked up from germline, CDR1 is SGHAT and CDR2 is FQNNGV. Trimming removed 3 bases from V and 7 bases from J, with 9 bases in between. This CDR3 is built from 12 residues. The CDR3 coding sequence is TGTGCCAGCAGCTTCCTGTACAGTGAAGCTTTCTTT. Protein product: CASSFLYSEAFF.

This clone appeared a single time. The chain recombines TRBV10-3 with TRBJ1-2, with 7 bases fitting TRBD1. J gave up 5 bases and V 7 bases, and 4 bases lay outside the gene matches. The CDR3 extends over 12 amino acids. Germline CDR1 is ENHRY and CDR2 is SYGVKD. This CDR3 reads CAINAQGYGYTF. The CDR3 DNA is TGTGCCATCAACGCACAGGGGTATGGCTACACCTTC.

This clone occurred once. The J gene is TRBJ2-5, the V gene TRBV2; TRBD2 agrees at 11 bases. CDR3 length: 14 amino acids. Germline V gene data show CDR1 as SNHLY and CDR2 as FYNNEI. Trimming removed 4 bases from V and 4 bases from J; junction bases left unmatched: 2. The CDR3 bases are TGTGCCAGCAGTGTAGCGGGGGGGAGAGAGACCCAGTACTTC. It yields the protein CASSVAGGRETQYF.